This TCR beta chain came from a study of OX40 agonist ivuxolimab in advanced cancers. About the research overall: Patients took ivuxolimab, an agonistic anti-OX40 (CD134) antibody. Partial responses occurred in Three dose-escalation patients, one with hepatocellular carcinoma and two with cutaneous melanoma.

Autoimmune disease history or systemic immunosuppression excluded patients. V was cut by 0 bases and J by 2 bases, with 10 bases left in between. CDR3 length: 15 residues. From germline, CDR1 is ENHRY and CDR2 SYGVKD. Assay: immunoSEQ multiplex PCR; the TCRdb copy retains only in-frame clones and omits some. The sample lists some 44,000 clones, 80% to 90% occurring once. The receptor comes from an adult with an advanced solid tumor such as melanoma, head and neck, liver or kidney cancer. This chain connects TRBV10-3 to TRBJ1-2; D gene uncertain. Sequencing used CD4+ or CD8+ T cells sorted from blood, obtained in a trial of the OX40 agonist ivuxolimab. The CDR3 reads CAISESVWANYGYTF. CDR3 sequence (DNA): TGTGCCATCAGTGAGTCTGTTTGGGCCAACTATGGCTACACCTTC.